The entry below describes one T cell receptor (beta chain). One end of the junction fails to match germline, which may point to a read error. These data originate in a study of patients and donors after allogeneic stem cell transplantation. MiXCR was run by TCRdb on the RT-PCR reads, yielding one entry per CDR3 protein. The sample carries approximately 200,000 distinct CDR3 sequences, about 37% recorded once. The material sequenced was blood, either unsorted or a sorted T cell fraction (not recorded which). The receptor comes from a human donor who was either an allogeneic HSCT recipient or a stem cell or donor lymphocyte infusion donor (not recorded which). It is not recorded whose cells these are; they may come from a transplant donor.

DNA for the CDR3: TGCGCCAGCAGCCCCGAAGGGACAGGGTATGACTACACCTTC. This encodes CASSPEGTGYDYTF. The rearrangement uses TRBV5-1 and TRBJ1-2, with 9 positions matching TRBD1. This CDR3 is built from 14 residues. CDR1 is SGHRS, CDR2 YFSETQ, per germline. The whole variable domain, remainder taken from reference TRBV5-1 and TRBJ1-2, is KAGVTQTPRYLIKTRGQQVTLSCSPISGHRSVSWYQQTPGQGLQFLFEYFSETQRNKGNFPGRFSGRQFSNSRSEMNVSTLELGDSALYLCASSPEGTGYDYTFGSGTRLTVV.